A single sample is the source of the 25 T cell receptor beta chains below, sequenced in a study of cytomegalovirus exposure and HLA in healthy donors. The PCR had 60 Vbeta and 13 Jbeta primers. Libraries were prepared by immunoSEQ multiplex PCR; TCRdb keeps only in-frame clonotypes and omits some of them. The top ten hold 7.8% of the sample, which has fewer than 110,000 clones, roughly 73% seen once. The sample taken for sequencing was PBMCs. These receptors were collected from a man aged 25-45 years in good health and CMV-seronegative.

Only a few counts were recorded for this clone. The rearrangement links TRBV6-1 to TRBJ1-5, with unresolved D. This CDR3 contains 12 residues. Germline V CDR1 and CDR2: MNHNS, SASEGT. Trimming removed 5 bases from V and 6 bases from J, with 8 bases in between. The CDR3 region is CASSTVGQPQHF. The CDR3 DNA sequence: TGTGCCAGCAGTACAGTGGGTCAGCCCCAGCATTTT.

This clone was detected once. J is TRBJ1-2 and V is TRBV5-4; D unclear. V lost 0 bases and J lost 4, with 10 bases in between. CDR3 length equals 14 residues. CDR1 and CDR2 (germline): SGHNT, YYREEE (reference sequence). The CDR3 DNA reads TGTGCCAGCAGCTTGGATCTATCGGGCTATGGCTACACCTTC. Its protein is CASSLDLSGYGYTF.

This clone occurred once. The chain couples TRBV5-1 to TRBJ2-6, with D perhaps matching TRBD2 (7 bases). The length of the CDR3 is 21 residues. Per the germline V gene, CDR1 is SGHRS and CDR2 is YFSETQ. Trimming shortened V by 0 bases and J by 0 bases, and 22 bases separated the two germline ends. The CDR3 region has the DNA TGCGCCAGCAGCTTGGGGCTCGCTGGGCGGGGGCCTTCCTCTGGGGCCAACGTCCTGACTTTC. This gives the protein CASSLGLAGRGPSSGANVLTF. Full variable domain (rest looked up from reference TRBV5-1 and TRBJ2-6): KAGVTQTPRYLIKTRGQQVTLSCSPISGHRSVSWYQQTPGQGLQFLFEYFSETQRNKGNFPGRFSGRQFSNSRSEMNVSTLELGDSALYLCASSLGLAGRGPSSGANVLTFGAGSRLTVL.

The chain uses TRBV7-9 and TRBJ1-2; D remains ambiguous. Germline CDR1 and CDR2: SEHNR and FQNEAQ (reference sequence). V dropped 1 base and J dropped 4 bases, with 10 bases sitting between them. The CDR3 spans 14 residues. The CDR3 sequence is CASSLVLELYGYTF. In nucleotides, the CDR3 is TGTGCCAGCAGCTTAGTTCTAGAACTCTATGGCTACACCTTC.

V usage is TRBV7-9 and J usage is TRBJ2-3, with D tentatively TRBD2 (6 bases). V was cut by 2 bases and J by 6 bases, with 15 bases left in between. The CDR3 is 15 amino acids. Looked up from germline, CDR1 is SEHNR and CDR2 is FQNEAQ (reference sequence). The CDR3 DNA is TGTGCCAGCAGCTTAATCGGCAGGGCGGGGGATACGCAGTATTTT. It codes for CASSLIGRAGDTQYF.

This chain uses TRBV5-5 with TRBJ1-1, with 8 bases lining up with TRBD1. Trimming at V came to 2 bases and at J to 4 bases, leaving 7 bases not matched to a gene. CDR3 length: 15 residues. Germline CDR1 reads SGHKS; CDR2 reads YYEKEE (reference sequence). The CDR3 DNA follows: TGTGCCAGCAGCTTTACTCAGGGGGCGCGCACTGAAGCTTTCTTT. Translation: CASSFTQGARTEAFF.

This clone turned up a few times. The chain is built from TRBV15 and TRBJ1-4; a weak D match, TRBD1 (5 bases). Trimming cost V 5 bases and J 8 bases, with 18 bases left between them. The CDR3 is made up of 15 amino acids. Germline assignment: CDR1 LNHNV and CDR2 YYDKDF (reference sequence). DNA of the CDR3: TGTGCCACCAGCCGGACACCGGGCCAAGGGGAAAAACTGTTTTTT. It codes for CATSRTPGQGEKLFF.

The chain combines TRBV28 with TRBJ1-5; possibly TRBD1 for D (6 bases). V gave up 5 bases and J gave up 7 bases, with 21 bases separating them. CDR1 MDHEN and CDR2 SYDVKM come from the germline V gene. This CDR3 region has 16 residues. The CDR3 sequence is CASSNSYQGIGQPQHF. CDR3 bases: TGTGCCAGCAGTAACTCCTACCAGGGGATCGGGCAGCCCCAGCATTTT.

This clone was picked up a small number of times. The chain combines TRBV7-8 with TRBJ2-5, with 13 bases that match TRBD2. Per the germline V gene, CDR1 is SGHVS and CDR2 is FQNEAQ. V trimming: 3 bases; J trimming: 2 bases; junction bases outside the gene matches: 0. The CDR3 has 15 residues. The CDR3 DNA reads as TGTGCCAGCAGCTTGGGACTAGCGGGACAAGAGACCCAGTACTTC. Amino acids: CASSLGLAGQETQYF.

The genes are TRBV5-1 and TRBJ1-5, with 7 bases lining up with TRBD1. Germline assignment: CDR1 SGHRS and CDR2 YFSETQ. J lost 4 bases, V lost 0 bases, and 4 bases had no gene match. CDR3 size: 15 residues. CDR3 sequence: CASSLEGQPNQPQHF. The CDR3 nucleotides read TGCGCCAGCAGCTTGGAGGGACAGCCTAATCAGCCCCAGCATTTT.

V and J are TRBV30 and TRBJ2-5, with 7 bases fitting TRBD2. The CDR3 spans 13 residues. Germline CDR1 reads GTSNPN; CDR2 reads SVGIG (reference sequence). The V and J ends lost 0 bases and 5 bases, in that order; junction bases with no gene match: 3. The CDR3 DNA follows: TGTGCCTGGAGTGTGGGGGGGGACGAGACCCAGTACTTC. Encoded protein: CAWSVGGDETQYF.

The chain uses TRBV28 and TRBJ1-3, with D unresolved. The V and J ends lost 7 bases and 11 bases respectively, with 15 bases between them. The CDR3 covers 12 residues. Germline lookup yields CDR1 MDHEN and CDR2 SYDVKM. CDR3 region: CASTTLRDSIYF. Written as DNA, the CDR3 is TGTGCCAGCACCACACTAAGAGATTCCATATATTTT.

This chain uses TRBV7-9 with TRBJ2-1, with TRBD2 matching over 10 bases. The junction had 7 bases not matched to a gene; V was cut back by 8 bases and J by 9 bases. Germline V gene sequence: CDR1 SEHNR, CDR2 FQNEAQ (reference sequence). The CDR3 covers 13 residues. CDR3 in amino acids: CASASGRASEQFF. CDR3 nucleotides: TGTGCCAGCGCGAGCGGGAGGGCCTCTGAGCAGTTCTTC.

This clone was observed a few times. The chain is built from TRBV7-9 and TRBJ2-5, with 7 bases fitting TRBD2. After removal of 5 bases from V and 2 bases from J, the junction contained 5 bases not matched to a gene. This CDR3 has 14 amino acids. From germline, CDR1 is SEHNR and CDR2 FQNEAQ (reference sequence). For the CDR3, the DNA is TGTGCCAGCAGCACTGCCGGGGGGCAAGAGACCCAGTACTTC. Amino acids: CASSTAGGQETQYF.

V is TRBV5-1 and J is TRBJ2-5, with 7 bases matching TRBD2. V was clipped by 2 bases and J by 5 bases; unmatched bases: 3. In germline, CDR1 is SGHRS, CDR2 YFSETQ. The CDR3 sequence is 13 residues long. This CDR3 is CASSFGGGETQYF. The CDR3 DNA reads TGCGCCAGCAGCTTCGGGGGAGGGGAGACCCAGTACTTC.

This chain links TRBV5-1 with TRBJ2-7; 8 bases agree with TRBD1. The CDR3 spans 15 residues. Germline V gives CDR1 SGHRS, CDR2 YFSETQ. The ends lost 2 bases at V and 2 bases at J; junction bases unmatched: 6. CDR3: CASSLQGVGTYEQYF. Here the CDR3 DNA reads TGCGCCAGCAGCTTACAGGGGGTTGGGACCTACGAGCAGTACTTC.

V gene TRBV14 combines with J gene TRBJ2-7; 11 nucleotides align to TRBD1. Germline lookup yields CDR1 SGHDN and CDR2 FVKESK. Unmatched junction bases numbered 0, after V lost 6 bases and J lost 2 bases. CDR3 length: 13 residues. Written as DNA, the CDR3 is TGTGCCAGCAGGGGACAGGGGGCCTACGAGCAGTACTTC. Encoded protein: CASRGQGAYEQYF.

V is TRBV7-3 and J is TRBJ2-1, with a tentative D call TRBD2 (6 bases). V was cut by 4 bases and J by 4 bases, with 8 bases left in between. Germline V gene data show CDR1 as SGHTA and CDR2 as FQGTGA. The CDR3 contains 13 residues. CDR3 bases: TGTGCCAGCAGCTCGGGACTTTACAATGAGCAGTTCTTC. Translating gives CASSSGLYNEQFF.

With regard to this clone: In the same sample, other DNA sequences code for this CDR3. The chain uses TRBV28 and TRBJ1-3; unclear D gene. In germline, CDR1 is MDHEN, CDR2 SYDVKM. The CDR3 extends over 13 amino acids. V lost 3 bases, J lost 0 bases, and 3 bases lay in between. DNA for the CDR3: TGTGCCAGCAGTTTTAGCTCTGGAAACACCATATATTTT. Its translation is CASSFSSGNTIYF.

The rearrangement joins TRBV5-6 to TRBJ2-5; D may be TRBD2 (7 bases). Trimming removed 5 bases at V and 1 base at J, with 15 bases between. Germline assignment: CDR1 SGHDT and CDR2 YYEEEE. The CDR3 spans 15 residues. CDR3 in DNA: TGTGCCAGCAGGAATTGGGCGGGGGCCCAAGAGACCCAGTACTTC. This codes for CASRNWAGAQETQYF.

This clone was seen just once. The V call is TRBV4-1, the J call TRBJ1-2; TRBD1 might be the D (5 bases). This CDR3 contains 13 residues. Germline V gives CDR1 MGHRA, CDR2 YSYEKL. With 3 bases removed from V and 1 base from J, the gap between germline ends came to 6 bases. CDR3 nucleotides: TGCGCCAGCAGCCAGACAGATAACTATGGCTACACCTTC. As protein: CASSQTDNYGYTF.

This clone was counted a few times. The rearrangement uses TRBV10-3 and TRBJ2-7, with 9 bases aligning to TRBD1. Per germline, CDR1 ENHRY and CDR2 SYGVKD. The CDR3 contains 14 residues. V shed 10 bases and J 3 bases; nucleotides not matched to a gene: 10. CDR3 DNA sequence: TGTGCCAGCAGCGCCGGGACAGGGAACTACGAGCAGTACTTC. Its protein is CASSAGTGNYEQYF.

The chain recombines TRBV29-1 with TRBJ2-7; 8 bases are shared with TRBD2. The CDR3 is made up of 16 amino acids. V shed 1 base, J shed 4 bases, and the junction held 12 bases outside the gene matches. From germline, CDR1 is SQVTM and CDR2 ANQGSEA. The CDR3 region has the DNA TGCAGCGTTGAAGTTGGGACAAGCGGGAGTCGGTACGAGCAGTACTTC. Amino acid sequence: CSVEVGTSGSRYEQYF.

The gene calls are TRBV28 and TRBJ2-1; D may be TRBD2 (5 bases). The CDR3 has 13 amino acids. Germline CDR1 MDHEN, CDR2 SYDVKM. Trimming took off 5 bases at V and 5 bases at J, with 10 bases between the two ends. CDR3 loop: CASSPLANNEQFF. CDR3 coding DNA: TGTGCCAGCAGTCCGCTAGCCAACAATGAGCAGTTCTTC.

This clone was seen a few times. This chain uses TRBV5-4 with TRBJ1-1; 10 bases match TRBD1. Unmatched junction bases numbered 10, after V lost 3 bases and J lost 5 bases. Germline V gene lookup returns CDR1 SGHNT and CDR2 YYREEE (reference sequence). The CDR3 runs to 16 residues. This chain's CDR3 is CASSSGQGGRSTEAFF. CDR3 in DNA: TGTGCCAGCAGCTCTGGACAGGGGGGCCGATCGACTGAAGCTTTCTTT.